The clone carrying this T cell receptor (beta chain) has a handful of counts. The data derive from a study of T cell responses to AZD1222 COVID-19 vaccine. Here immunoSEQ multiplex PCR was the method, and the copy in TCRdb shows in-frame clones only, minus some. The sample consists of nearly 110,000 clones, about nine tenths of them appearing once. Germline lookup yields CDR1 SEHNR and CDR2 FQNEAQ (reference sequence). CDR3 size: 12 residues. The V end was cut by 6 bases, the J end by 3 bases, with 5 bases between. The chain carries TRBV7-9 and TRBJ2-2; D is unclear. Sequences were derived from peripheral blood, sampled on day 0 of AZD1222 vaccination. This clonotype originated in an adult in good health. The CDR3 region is CASSPDTGELFF. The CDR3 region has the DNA TGTGCCAGCAGTCCTGACACCGGGGAGCTGTTTTTT.